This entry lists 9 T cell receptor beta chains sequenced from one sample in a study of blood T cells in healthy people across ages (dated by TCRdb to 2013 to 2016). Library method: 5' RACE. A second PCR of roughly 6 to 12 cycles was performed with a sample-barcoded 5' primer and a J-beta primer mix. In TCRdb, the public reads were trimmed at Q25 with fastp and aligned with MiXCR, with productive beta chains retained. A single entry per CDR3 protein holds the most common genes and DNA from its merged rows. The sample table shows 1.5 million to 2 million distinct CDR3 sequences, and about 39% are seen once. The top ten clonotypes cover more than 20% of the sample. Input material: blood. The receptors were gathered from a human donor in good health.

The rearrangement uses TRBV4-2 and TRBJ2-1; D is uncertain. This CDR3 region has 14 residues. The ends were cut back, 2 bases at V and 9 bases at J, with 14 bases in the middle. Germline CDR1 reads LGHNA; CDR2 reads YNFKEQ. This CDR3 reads CASSQSQDSREQFF. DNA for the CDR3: TGTGCCAGCAGCCAATCACAAGACTCTCGTGAGCAGTTCTTC.

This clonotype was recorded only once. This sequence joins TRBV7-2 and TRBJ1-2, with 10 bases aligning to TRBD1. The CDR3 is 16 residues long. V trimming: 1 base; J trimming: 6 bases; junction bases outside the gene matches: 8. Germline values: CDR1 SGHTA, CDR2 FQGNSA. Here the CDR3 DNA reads TGTGCCAGCAGCTTAGTCGGCTGGGACAGGGGACATGGCTACACCTTC. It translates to CASSLVGWDRGHGYTF.

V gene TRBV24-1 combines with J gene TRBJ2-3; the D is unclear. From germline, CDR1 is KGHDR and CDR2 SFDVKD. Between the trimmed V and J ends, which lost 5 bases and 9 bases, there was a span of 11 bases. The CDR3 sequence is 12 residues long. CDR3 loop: CATSGPSDTQYF. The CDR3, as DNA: TGTGCCACCAGTGGCCCCTCGGACACGCAGTATTTT.

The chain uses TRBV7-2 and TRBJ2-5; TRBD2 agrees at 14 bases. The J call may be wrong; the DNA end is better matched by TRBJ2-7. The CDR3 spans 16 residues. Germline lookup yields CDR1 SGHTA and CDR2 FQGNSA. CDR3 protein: CASSSIGLAGGYEQYF. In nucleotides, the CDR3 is TGTGCCAGCAGCTCGATCGGACTAGCGGGGGGATACGAGCAGTACTTC.

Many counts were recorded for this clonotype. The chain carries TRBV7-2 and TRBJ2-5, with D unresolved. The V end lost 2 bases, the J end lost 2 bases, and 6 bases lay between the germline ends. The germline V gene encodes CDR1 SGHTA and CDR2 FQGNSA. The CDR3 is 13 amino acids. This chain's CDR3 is CASSLITQETQYF. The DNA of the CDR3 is TGTGCCAGCAGCTTAATCACTCAAGAGACCCAGTACTTC.

CDR3 in DNA: TGTGCCAGCAGCTACAGACATAAAAACACTGAAGCTTTCTTT. Protein sequence: CASSYRHKNTEAFF. The J gene is TRBJ1-1, the V gene TRBV3-1; D is uncertain. CDR1 is LGHDT, CDR2 YNNKEL, per germline (reference sequence). V lost 5 bases and J lost 2, with 12 bases in between. The CDR3 is 14 residues long.

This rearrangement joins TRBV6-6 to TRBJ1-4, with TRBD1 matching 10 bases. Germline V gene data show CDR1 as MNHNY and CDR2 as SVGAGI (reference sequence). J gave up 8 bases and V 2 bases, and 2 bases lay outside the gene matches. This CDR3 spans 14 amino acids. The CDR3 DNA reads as TGTGCCAGCAGTTACGGGGACAGGGGAGAAAAACTGTTTTTT. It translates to CASSYGDRGEKLFF.

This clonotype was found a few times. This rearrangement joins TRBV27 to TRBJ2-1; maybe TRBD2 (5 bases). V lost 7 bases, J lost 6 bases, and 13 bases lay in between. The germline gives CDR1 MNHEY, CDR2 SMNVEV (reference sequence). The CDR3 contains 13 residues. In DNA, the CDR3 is TGTGCCAGCACTCCCGCGAGCGGCAATGAGCAGTTCTTC. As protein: CASTPASGNEQFF.

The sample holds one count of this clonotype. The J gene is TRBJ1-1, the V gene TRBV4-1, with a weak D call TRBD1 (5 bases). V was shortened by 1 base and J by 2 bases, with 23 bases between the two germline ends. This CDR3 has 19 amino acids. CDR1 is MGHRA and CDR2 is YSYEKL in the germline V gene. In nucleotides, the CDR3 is TGCGCCAGCAGCCAAGGCTTCGCCGGGCAGGGACCATTCAACACTGAAGCTTTCTTT. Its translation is CASSQGFAGQGPFNTEAFF.